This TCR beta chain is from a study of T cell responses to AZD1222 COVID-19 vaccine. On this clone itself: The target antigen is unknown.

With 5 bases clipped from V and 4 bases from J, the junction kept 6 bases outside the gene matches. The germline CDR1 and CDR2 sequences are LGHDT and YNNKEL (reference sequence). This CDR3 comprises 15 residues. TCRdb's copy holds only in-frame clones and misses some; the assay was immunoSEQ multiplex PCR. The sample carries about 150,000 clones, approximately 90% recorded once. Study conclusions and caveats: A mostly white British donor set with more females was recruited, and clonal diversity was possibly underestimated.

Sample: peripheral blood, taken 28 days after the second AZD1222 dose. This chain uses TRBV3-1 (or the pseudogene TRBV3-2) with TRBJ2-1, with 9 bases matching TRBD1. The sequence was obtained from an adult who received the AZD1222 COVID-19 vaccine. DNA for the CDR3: TGTGCCAGCAGCAAACAGGGGGCGCGGTACAATGAGCAGTTCTTC. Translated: CASSKQGARYNEQFF.